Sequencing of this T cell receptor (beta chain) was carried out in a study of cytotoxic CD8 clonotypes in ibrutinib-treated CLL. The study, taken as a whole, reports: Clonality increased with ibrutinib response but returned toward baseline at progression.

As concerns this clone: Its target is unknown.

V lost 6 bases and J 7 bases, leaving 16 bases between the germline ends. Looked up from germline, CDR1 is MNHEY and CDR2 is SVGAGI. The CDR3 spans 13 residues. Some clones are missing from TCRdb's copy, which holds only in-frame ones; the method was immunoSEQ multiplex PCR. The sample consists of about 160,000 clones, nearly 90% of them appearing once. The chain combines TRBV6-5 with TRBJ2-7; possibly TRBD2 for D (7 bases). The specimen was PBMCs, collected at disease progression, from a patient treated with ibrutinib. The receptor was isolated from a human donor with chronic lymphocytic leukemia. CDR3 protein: CASSRAGGQEQYF. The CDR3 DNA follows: TGTGCCAGCAGCCGCGCCGGGGGGCAAGAGCAGTACTTC.